A single sample is the source of the 27 T cell receptor beta chains below, sequenced in a study of Graves' ophthalmopathy and Graves' hyperthyroidism. RNA transcripts provided the template for amplifying TCR beta CDR3 regions. RT-PCR was first run with HTBI primers, then multiplex PCR in a second round. TCRdb re-analysed the multiplex PCR reads in MiXCR, keeping a single row per CDR3 protein. This sample has approximately 540,000 distinct CDR3 sequences, with about 40% found just once. Source material: peripheral blood or thyroid tissue (not recorded which). The receptor set was obtained from an adult man with Graves' hyperthyroidism.

Concerning this clonotype: One base away lies a much larger clone, so this may be a sequencing read error. CDR3 amino acids: CASKAGAMGSYEQYF. As DNA, the CDR3 is TGTGCCAGTAAAGCGGGAGCTATGGGCTCCTACGAGCAGTACTTC. The chain carries TRBV19 and TRBJ2-7; 8 bases align to TRBD2. CDR3 length equals 15 residues. The V gene's germline CDR1 is LNHDA and CDR2 SQIVND (reference sequence). V lost 7 bases and J lost 0; bases outside the gene matches: 8. The whole variable domain, remainder taken from reference TRBV19 and TRBJ2-7, is DGGITQSPKYLFRKEGQNVTLSCEQNLNHDAMYWYRQDPGQGLRLIYYSQIVNDFQKGDIAEGYSVSREKKESFPLTVTSAQKNPTAFYLCASKAGAMGSYEQYFGPGTRLTVT.

This clonotype was counted many times. The chain recombines TRBV12-3 or TRBV12-4 with TRBJ1-2, with 9 bases identical to TRBD1. After removal of 0 bases from V and 3 bases from J, the junction contained 8 bases not matched to a gene. The CDR3 is 17 residues long. CDR3 sequence reads: CASSLAGTGISYYGYTF. The CDR3 nucleotides are TGTGCCAGCAGTTTAGCCGGGACAGGGATAAGTTACTATGGCTACACCTTC.

V gene TRBV7-2 combines with J gene TRBJ1-4; TRBD1 aligns across 10 bases. Per germline, CDR1 SGHTA and CDR2 FQGNSA. The V gene end was trimmed by 5 bases and the J gene end by 9 bases; junction bases not matched to a gene: 6. This CDR3 comprises 14 residues. The CDR3 DNA is TGTGCCAGCAGCCCGGACAGGGGGAATCAAAAACTGTTTTTT. This codes for CASSPDRGNQKLFF.

In this sample, this clonotype turned up many times. The rearrangement uses TRBV25-1 and TRBJ1-1; TRBD1 matches 7 bases. V shed 2 bases and J 1 base; nucleotides not matched to a gene: 7. CDR1 is MGHDK and CDR2 is SYGVNS in the germline V gene. This CDR3 has 16 amino acids. The CDR3 bases are TGTGCCAGCAGTGAACGGGCAGGGGGAGAGAACACTGAAGCTTTCTTT. Residues: CASSERAGGENTEAFF.

This clonotype showed up many times. The chain recombines TRBV12-3 or TRBV12-4 with TRBJ1-5; D is perhaps TRBD1 (5 bases). The CDR3 is 13 amino acids. Trimming removed 3 bases from V and 4 bases from J, with 7 bases in between. CDR3 loop: CASSFRTNQPQHF. The CDR3 nucleotides read TGTGCCAGCAGTTTTAGGACAAATCAGCCCCAGCATTTT.

This clonotype was counted between two and nine times. The chain employs TRBV5-8 and TRBJ2-7; 10 bases are shared with TRBD2. Germline V gene lookup returns CDR1 SGHTS and CDR2 YDEGEE. Trimming took 4 bases from V and 2 from J; bases not matched to a gene: 9. This CDR3 spans 16 amino acids. Here the CDR3 DNA reads TGTGCCAGCAGCCAGCGGGAGGGCGGACGACCCTACGAGCAGTACTTC. Its protein is CASSQREGGRPYEQYF.

The V call is TRBV5-1, the J call TRBJ1-5; D unclear. This CDR3 comprises 13 residues. V was pared by 2 bases and J by 7 bases, with 10 bases between. CDR1 and CDR2 (germline): SGHRS, YFSETQ. CDR3 DNA sequence: TGCGCCAGCAGCTTACCGGGGAGGCAGCCCCAGCATTTT. This encodes CASSLPGRQPQHF.

The V and J genes are TRBV20-1 and TRBJ1-2; no firm D call. This CDR3 region has 18 residues. The germline CDR1 and CDR2 sequences are DFQATT and SNEGSKA (reference sequence). V was cut by 0 bases and J by 5 bases, with 25 bases left in between. Here the CDR3 DNA reads TGCAGTGCTAGAGAAAGCCGGGGAGGAGCGAGTTTTTGGTATGGCTACACCTTC. Translating gives CSARESRGGASFWYGYTF.

The chain carries TRBV9 and TRBJ2-3; TRBD2 matches at 7 bases. The CDR3 has 19 amino acids. Germline V gives CDR1 SGDLS, CDR2 YYNGEE. The ends lost 4 bases at V and 2 bases at J; junction bases unmatched: 19. This chain's CDR3 is CASSPHSLRGGVITDTQYF. CDR3 coding DNA: TGTGCCAGCAGCCCCCACTCTCTTCGCGGGGGAGTTATCACAGATACGCAGTATTTT.

This clonotype was counted at least ten times. The chain uses TRBV6-5 and TRBJ2-5; TRBD2 might be the D (6 bases). CDR3 length: 13 amino acids. V lost 8 bases and J 0 bases, leaving 10 bases between the germline ends. From germline, CDR1 is MNHEY and CDR2 SVGAGI. Written as DNA, the CDR3 is TGTGCCAGCCACGGGACTCACCAAGAGACCCAGTACTTC. Protein product: CASHGTHQETQYF.

This clonotype showed up many times. The gene calls are TRBV7-9 and TRBJ1-4; 9 nucleotides align to TRBD1. The length of the CDR3 is 16 residues. Germline values: CDR1 SEHNR, CDR2 FQNEAQ (reference sequence). The J segment lost 8 bases and the V segment lost 6 bases, leaving 13 bases of the junction unmatched. CDR3: CASSPSPGQGLEKLFF. The CDR3 coding sequence is TGTGCCAGCAGTCCAAGTCCGGGACAGGGACTAGAAAAACTGTTTTTT.

As for this clonotype: Since a much larger clone is just one base distant, this may be a read error. The chain links TRBV6-1 to TRBJ2-5; D remains unclear. CDR1 is MNHNS and CDR2 is SASEGT in the germline V gene. The CDR3 is 13 residues long. CDR3 sequence reads: CASSYVFGEAQYF. CDR3 DNA sequence: TGTGCCAGCAGTTACGTCTTCGGAGAGGCCCAGTACTTC.

The CDR3 protein is CAWSVLGLAVHEQYF. DNA of the CDR3: TGTGCCTGGAGTGTACTTGGACTAGCAGTCCACGAGCAGTACTTC. This rearrangement joins TRBV7-2 to TRBJ2-7; TRBD2 aligns across 8 bases. After removal of 11 bases from V and 5 bases from J, the junction contained 17 bases not matched to a gene. The CDR3 consists of 15 residues. The germline V gene encodes CDR1 SGHTA and CDR2 FQGNSA. Full variable domain (rest looked up from reference TRBV7-2 and TRBJ2-7): GAGVSQSPSNKVTEKGKDVELRCDPISGHTALYWYRQSLGQGLEFLIYFQGNSAPDKSGLPSDRFSAERTGGSVSTLTIQRTQQEDSAVYLCAWSVLGLAVHEQYFGPGTRLTVT.

This clonotype was counted a few times. The V call is TRBV27, the J call TRBJ1-1; D perhaps matches TRBD1 (5 bases). Germline values: CDR1 MNHEY, CDR2 SMNVEV (reference sequence). The V end lost 6 bases, the J end lost 3 bases, and 8 bases lay between the germline ends. This CDR3 region has 12 residues. The CDR3 sequence: CASRQADTEAFF. The CDR3 nucleotides are TGTGCCAGCAGACAGGCGGACACTGAAGCTTTCTTT.

The chain links TRBV10-3 to TRBJ2-7; 8 nucleotides match TRBD2. The CDR3 is 17 residues long. The germline gives CDR1 ENHRY, CDR2 SYGVKD. The V segment lost 0 bases and the J segment 1 base; nucleotides outside the gene matches: 8. As DNA, the CDR3 is TGTGCCATCAGTGAGTCCCGTGGCACTAGCGGTTCCTACGAGCAGTACTTC. It encodes CAISESRGTSGSYEQYF.

This clonotype was observed at least ten times. The chain uses TRBV19 and TRBJ1-1; D is unclear. From germline, CDR1 is LNHDA and CDR2 SQIVND (reference sequence). Trimming stripped 1 base from V and 1 base from J, with 10 bases between. The CDR3 consists of 15 residues. The CDR3 coding sequence is TGTGCCAGTAGTATAGTCGGACGGACGAACACTGAAGCTTTCTTT. This gives the protein CASSIVGRTNTEAFF. Filled out from reference TRBV19 and TRBJ1-1, the complete variable domain reads DGGITQSPKYLFRKEGQNVTLSCEQNLNHDAMYWYRQDPGQGLRLIYYSQIVNDFQKGDIAEGYSVSREKKESFPLTVTSAQKNPTAFYLCASSIVGRTNTEAFFGQGTRLTVV.

This clonotype was observed at least ten times. The chain recombines TRBV7-2 with TRBJ1-3, with D perhaps matching TRBD1 (5 bases). Per germline, CDR1 SGHTA and CDR2 FQGNSA. V was trimmed by 5 bases and J by 2 bases, leaving 10 bases between them. This CDR3 contains 14 residues. The CDR3 DNA reads TGTGCCAGCAGCCCAGGGATAGCTGGAAACACCATATATTTT. As protein: CASSPGIAGNTIYF.

At least ten counts were recorded for this clonotype. The chain has TRBV7-9 and TRBJ2-7; 8 bases agree with TRBD1. The V segment lost 3 bases and the J segment 2 bases; nucleotides outside the gene matches: 0. Germline CDR1 reads SEHNR; CDR2 reads FQNEAQ (reference sequence). The CDR3 has 13 residues. As DNA, the CDR3 is TGTGCCAGCAGCTTGACAGGGGCCTACGAGCAGTACTTC. Encoded protein: CASSLTGAYEQYF.

There are a few counts of this clonotype. Being one base from a much bigger clone, this may be a read error. The rearrangement uses TRBV10-1 and TRBJ2-2; a weak D match, TRBD1 (5 bases). The CDR3 loop spans 16 amino acids. The V end was cut by 2 bases, the J end by 0 bases, with 10 bases between. Looked up from germline, CDR1 is WNHNN and CDR2 is SYGVQD (reference sequence). This chain's CDR3 is CASSEPAGTNTGELFF. CDR3 nucleotides: TGCGCCAGCAGTGAGCCGGCAGGGACGAACACCGGGGAGCTGTTTTTT.

This clonotype appeared many times. V and J are TRBV4-2 and TRBJ2-6; possibly TRBD1 for D (5 bases). Germline loops: CDR1 LGHNA, CDR2 YNFKEQ. This CDR3 region has 17 residues. Trimming left V 0 bases short and J 1 base short, with 10 bases between. In DNA form, the CDR3 reads TGTGCCAGCAGCCAAGAAGGGAAGGGGTCTGGGGCCAACGTCCTGACTTTC. Its translation is CASSQEGKGSGANVLTF.

This clonotype was picked up a small number of times. The chain is built from TRBV19 and TRBJ2-7; D is unclear. The CDR3 totals 13 residues. Germline assignment: CDR1 LNHDA and CDR2 SQIVND (reference sequence). Trimming pared 5 bases from V and 0 bases from J, leaving 8 bases between. CDR3 region: CASSLSISYEQYF. CDR3 in DNA: TGTGCCAGTAGTCTCTCGATCTCCTACGAGCAGTACTTC.

The rearrangement links TRBV29-1 to TRBJ1-2; 8 bases match TRBD1. With 7 bases clipped from V and 0 bases from J, the junction kept 1 base outside the gene matches. Germline CDR1 is SQVTM and CDR2 is ANQGSEA. The CDR3 runs 12 residues. The CDR3 is CSAGQANYGYTF. The CDR3 DNA follows: TGCAGCGCGGGACAGGCTAACTATGGCTACACCTTC.

This clonotype was observed many times. This chain connects TRBV12-3 or TRBV12-4 to TRBJ1-5; D is possibly TRBD1 (6 bases). The germline V and J ends were trimmed by 6 bases and 3 bases, with 12 bases remaining between them. CDR3 length: 14 amino acids. The CDR3 sequence is CASSVGQFNQPQHF. CDR3 sequence (DNA): TGTGCCAGCAGCGTTGGACAGTTCAATCAGCCCCAGCATTTT.

V is TRBV7-8 and J is TRBJ2-3; D might be TRBD1 (6 bases). The V gene lost 1 base and the J gene lost 2 bases, with 16 bases spanning the gap. This CDR3 comprises 17 residues. Germline-derived CDR1 and CDR2 are SGHVS and FQNEAQ. DNA of the CDR3: TGTGCCAGCAGCTTAGTAGAGACAGGTGGATACACAGATACGCAGTATTTT. It translates to CASSLVETGGYTDTQYF.

This clonotype has at least ten counts. J is TRBJ2-7 and V is TRBV29-1; unclear D gene. With 3 bases removed from V and 6 bases from J, the gap between germline ends came to 9 bases. Germline loops: CDR1 SQVTM, CDR2 ANQGSEA. CDR3 length: 11 residues. CDR3 nucleotides: TGCAGCGTTGAGAAGGGTCTCGAGCAGTACTTC. Translating gives CSVEKGLEQYF.

The genes are TRBV4-1 and TRBJ2-6; 9 bases match TRBD1. V shed 5 bases and J 12 bases; nucleotides not matched to a gene: 8. Germline V lookup: CDR1 MGHRA, CDR2 YSYEKL. CDR3 length: 14 residues. CDR3 DNA: TGCGCCAGCAGCGTCGGACAGGGGACCAGCGTCCTGACTTTC. Amino acid sequence: CASSVGQGTSVLTF.

This clonotype was seen many times. The chain uses TRBV2 and TRBJ1-5, with 11 bases that match TRBD1. The CDR3 spans 13 residues. From germline, CDR1 is SNHLY and CDR2 FYNNEI. V dropped 8 bases and J dropped 9; count of bases not matched to a gene: 6. CDR3 residues: CASGQGAVTPQHF. CDR3 sequence (DNA): TGTGCCAGCGGACAGGGGGCGGTAACGCCCCAGCATTTT.